The 9 T cell receptor beta chains below come from one sample, sequenced in a study of cytomegalovirus exposure and HLA in healthy donors. Primers: 60 Vbeta forward and 13 Jbeta reverse. Some clones are missing from TCRdb's copy, which holds only in-frame ones; the method was immunoSEQ multiplex PCR. The sample has approximately 120,000 clones; around 82% are singletons. Input material: PBMCs. The source of these receptors is a man aged 25-40 years in good health and CMV-seropositive.

The chain employs TRBV9 and TRBJ2-7; 13 bases align to TRBD2. The CDR3 contains 18 residues. Germline CDR1 is SGDLS and CDR2 is YYNGEE. Unmatched junction bases numbered 7, after V lost 0 bases and J lost 1 base. CDR3: CASSVEPTSGRGSYEQYF. DNA for the CDR3: TGTGCCAGCAGCGTAGAGCCCACTAGCGGGAGGGGATCCTACGAGCAGTACTTC. Using reference TRBV9 and TRBJ2-7 for the parts outside the CDR3, the full variable domain is DSGVTQTPKHLITATGQRVTLRCSPRSGDLSVYWYQQSLDQGLQFLIQYYNGEERAKGNILERFSAQQFPDLHSELNLSSLELGDSALYFCASSVEPTSGRGSYEQYFGPGTRLTVT.

The chain uses TRBV27 and TRBJ2-1; the D gene is possibly TRBD1 (5 bases). Trimming left V 3 bases short and J 2 bases short, with 8 bases between. The germline gives CDR1 MNHEY, CDR2 SMNVEV (reference sequence). This CDR3 is 14 amino acids long. The CDR3 loop is CASSFSTAYNEQFF. CDR3 sequence (DNA): TGTGCCAGCAGTTTTTCGACAGCCTACAATGAGCAGTTCTTC.

This clone appeared a single time. The chain couples TRBV27 to TRBJ2-1, with TRBD2 matching 7 bases. Trimming took 8 bases from V and 3 from J; bases not matched to a gene: 4. Germline CDR1 is MNHEY and CDR2 is SMNVEV (reference sequence). The CDR3 is made up of 13 amino acids. This chain's CDR3 is CASGASGYNEQFF. CDR3 sequence (DNA): TGTGCCAGCGGGGCTAGCGGCTACAATGAGCAGTTCTTC.

This clone showed up just a few times. The CDR3 coding sequence is TGTGCCAGCAGCCCTAGCGGGCCGGAGGAGACCCAGTACTTC. Translating gives CASSPSGPEETQYF. The chain joins TRBV7-2 to TRBJ2-5; 8 bases agree with TRBD2. The CDR3 covers 14 residues. The trim removed 5 bases at V and 5 bases at J, leaving 7 bases unmatched. The germline CDR1 and CDR2 sequences are SGHTA and FQGNSA.

This clone was counted a few times. This chain connects TRBV29-1 to TRBJ2-7; 8 bases align to TRBD2. The CDR3 contains 13 residues. J lost 1 base, V lost 4 bases, and 3 bases had no gene match. Germline loops: CDR1 SQVTM, CDR2 ANQGSEA. CDR3 nucleotide sequence: TGCAGCGTTGCGAGCGGGAGTTCCTACGAGCAGTACTTC. Translated: CSVASGSSYEQYF.

V is TRBV4-1 and J is TRBJ1-1; D call uncertain. Germline assignment: CDR1 MGHRA and CDR2 YSYEKL. The CDR3 covers 14 residues. Trimming took 4 bases from V and 1 from J, leaving 10 bases between them. CDR3 bases: TGCGCCAGCAGCCCTCATAGCGGGAACACTGAAGCTTTCTTT. As protein: CASSPHSGNTEAFF.

In its sample, this clone was seen a few times. The chain recombines TRBV27 with TRBJ2-7; 13 positions match TRBD2. The V gene end was trimmed by 2 bases and the J gene end by 7 bases; junction bases not matched to a gene: 5. Germline V gene sequence: CDR1 MNHEY, CDR2 SMNVEV (reference sequence). The CDR3 covers 15 residues. DNA of the CDR3: TGTGCCAGCAGTTTAACGGGACTAGCGGGAAGGGAGCAGTACTTC. This gives the protein CASSLTGLAGREQYF.

The genes are TRBV7-3 and TRBJ2-1; weak D call: TRBD2 (6 bases). Trimming left V 2 bases short and J 0 bases short, with 11 bases between. There are 16 residues in the CDR3. Germline V lookup: CDR1 SGHTA, CDR2 FQGTGA. The CDR3 spells CASSLGGTRSYNEQFF. The CDR3 region has the DNA TGTGCCAGCAGCTTAGGCGGGACCCGCTCCTACAATGAGCAGTTCTTC.

V and J are TRBV9 and TRBJ2-1; 11 nucleotides match TRBD2. Germline CDR1 reads SGDLS; CDR2 reads YYNGEE. CDR3 length equals 16 residues. V trimming: 0 bases; J trimming: 8 bases; junction bases outside the gene matches: 7. As DNA, the CDR3 is TGTGCCAGCAGCGTAGGGGTAGCGGGAGGGGCAGATGAGCAGTTCTTC. Translation gives CASSVGVAGGADEQFF.